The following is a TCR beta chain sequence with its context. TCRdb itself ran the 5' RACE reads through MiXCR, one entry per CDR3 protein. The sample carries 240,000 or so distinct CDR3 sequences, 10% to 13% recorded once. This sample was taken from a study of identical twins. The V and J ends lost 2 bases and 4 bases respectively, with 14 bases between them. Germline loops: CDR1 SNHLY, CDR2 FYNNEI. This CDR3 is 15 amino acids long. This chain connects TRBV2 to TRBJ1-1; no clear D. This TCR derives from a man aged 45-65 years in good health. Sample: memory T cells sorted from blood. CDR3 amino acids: CASSEKFFTGTEAFF. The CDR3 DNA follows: TGTGCCAGCAGTGAAAAGTTCTTTACGGGCACTGAAGCTTTCTTT.